This passage covers 8 T cell receptor beta chains from one sample sequenced in a study of T cells in Graves' hyperthyroidism and ophthalmopathy. RNA transcripts provided the source from which TCR beta CDR3 regions were amplified. First-round RT-PCR of the TCR CDR3 relied on the HTBI primer set. TCRdb ran MiXCR on the multiplex PCR reads and lists one entry per CDR3 protein. Of about 610,000 distinct CDR3 sequences in the sample, 16% were seen once. The sequenced material came from blood. These receptors all come from a woman aged 40 to 50 with Graves' ophthalmopathy.

This clonotype was seen a handful of times. The V gene is TRBV7-9, the J gene TRBJ1-5; D is perhaps TRBD1 (6 bases). Trimming removed 1 base at V and 2 bases at J, with 9 bases between. In germline, CDR1 is SEHNR, CDR2 FQNEAQ (reference sequence). There are 15 residues in the CDR3. The DNA of the CDR3 is TGTGCCAGCAGCTTAGGGGACACCCGCAATCAGCCCCAGCATTTT. Translating it yields CASSLGDTRNQPQHF.

This clonotype showed up just a few times. The chain couples TRBV20-1 to TRBJ2-3; 7 nucleotides line up with TRBD2. Trimming took 3 bases from V and 4 from J; bases not matched to a gene: 7. Germline loops: CDR1 DFQATT, CDR2 SNEGSKA (reference sequence). The CDR3 runs to 14 residues. The CDR3 sequence: CSASGLAASDTQYF. In DNA form, the CDR3 reads TGCAGTGCTAGCGGTCTAGCGGCGTCAGATACGCAGTATTTT.

As for this clonotype: It may be a read error: a sequence one base away is much more abundant. This chain links TRBV3-1 with TRBJ1-4; 10 bases are a match to TRBD1. Germline CDR1 LGHDT, CDR2 YNNKEL (reference sequence). The CDR3 totals 16 residues. Germline trimming cut 3 bases from V and 6 bases from J; bases unmatched to any gene: 7. CDR3 in DNA: TGTGCCAGCAGCCATTTATCCGGGACAGGGGATGAAAAACTGTTTTTT. Amino acids: CASSHLSGTGDEKLFF.

Note on this clonotype: This sequence may be a read error, since a much larger clone differs from it by one base. This rearrangement joins TRBV9 to TRBJ2-7; 7 nucleotides match TRBD2. The V gene's germline CDR1 is SGDLS and CDR2 YYNGEE. The CDR3 runs 14 residues. With V trimmed by 4 bases and J by 5 bases, 9 bases remained unmatched. The chain's CDR3 is CASSLDGRGDEQYF. CDR3 coding DNA: TGTGCCAGCAGCCTCGACGGACGGGGGGACGAGCAGTACTTC.

In this sample, this clonotype turned up many times. The genes are TRBV6-5 and TRBJ2-5, with 8 bases matching TRBD2. Trimming removed 1 base from V and 1 base from J; junction bases left unmatched: 2. This CDR3 is built from 15 residues. Germline CDR1 and CDR2: MNHEY and SVGAGI. DNA of the CDR3: TGTGCCAGCAGTTACTACCGGGGGGGCCAAGAGACCCAGTACTTC. Protein product: CASSYYRGGQETQYF.

This clonotype has ten or more counts. The chain employs TRBV30 and TRBJ1-6, with D perhaps matching TRBD1 (5 bases). The germline CDR1 and CDR2 sequences are GTSNPN and SVGIG (reference sequence). The CDR3 is made up of 16 amino acids. V was cut by 5 bases and J by 7 bases, with 21 bases left in between. The CDR3 reads CAWAPRGGTRNSPLHF. The CDR3 nucleotides are TGTGCCTGGGCACCCCGGGGGGGTACTCGGAATTCACCCCTCCACTTT.

This clonotype was detected ten times or more. This chain joins TRBV18 and TRBJ1-1; 8 nucleotides line up with TRBD1. Germline CDR1 and CDR2: KGHSH and LQKENI. The CDR3 length is 15 residues. Trimming took 2 bases from V and 6 from J; bases not matched to a gene: 8. Here the CDR3 reads CASSPRTGNLAEAFF. The CDR3 region has the DNA TGTGCCAGCTCACCAAGGACAGGGAATTTAGCTGAAGCTTTCTTT.

This clonotype was seen ten or more times. V gene TRBV2 combines with J gene TRBJ2-1; 12 bases match TRBD2. Germline CDR1 SNHLY, CDR2 FYNNEI. J lost 6 bases, V lost 2 bases, and 11 bases had no gene match. This CDR3 is 18 amino acids long. The CDR3 region is CASSEYRGLAGLFNEQFF. The CDR3 DNA sequence: TGTGCCAGCAGTGAATATAGGGGACTAGCGGGCTTGTTCAATGAGCAGTTCTTC.